What follows is one T cell receptor (beta chain) and its context. This entry comes from a study of blood T cell repertoires in COVID-19. Study-wide background: The United States, Italy and Spain were the sources of the acute and convalescent COVID-19 samples. Sample material is recorded as cDNA or gDNA derived from T cells, B-cell-depleted T cells, or PBMCs.

Trimming took 10 bases from V and 2 from J; bases not matched to a gene: 6. Germline V gene data show CDR1 as MDHEN and CDR2 as SYDVKM. CDR3 length: 13 residues. As processed by the authors: Reference gene primer amplification yielded estimated nucleated cell counts. TCRdb's table, derived via immunoSEQ multiplex PCR, lists solely in-frame clones and lacks some. The V and J calls and clone size were taken over from that table, and D and trimming were inferred from the DNA. The sample lists 130,000 to 150,000 clones, about four fifths seen once, with around 3% in the top ten. Sequencing was performed on peripheral blood. The sequence derives from a woman older than 75 with acute or convalescent COVID-19. V is TRBV28 and J is TRBJ2-3, with 7 bases aligning to TRBD1. In nucleotides, the CDR3 is TGTGCCACCAATGAGGGGGCCACAGATACGCAGTATTTT. It codes for CATNEGATDTQYF. The whole variable domain, remainder taken from reference TRBV28 and TRBJ2-3, is DVKVTQSSRYLVKRTGEKVFLECVQDMDHENMFWYRQDPGLGLRLIYFSYDVKMKEKGDIPEGYSVSREKKERFSLILESASTNQTSMYLCATNEGATDTQYFGPGTRLTVL.